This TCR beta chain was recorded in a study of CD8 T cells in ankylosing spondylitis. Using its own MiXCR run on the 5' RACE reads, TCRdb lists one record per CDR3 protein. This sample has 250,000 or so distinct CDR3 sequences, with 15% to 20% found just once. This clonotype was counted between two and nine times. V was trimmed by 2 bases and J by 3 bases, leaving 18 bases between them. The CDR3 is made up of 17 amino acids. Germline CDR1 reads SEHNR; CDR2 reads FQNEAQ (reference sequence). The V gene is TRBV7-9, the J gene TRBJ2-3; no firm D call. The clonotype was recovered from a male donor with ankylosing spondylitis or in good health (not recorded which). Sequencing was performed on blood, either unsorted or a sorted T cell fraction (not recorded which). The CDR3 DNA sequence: TGTGCCAGCAGCTTAAGGTTGGGCGGTAAGCAAACAGATACGCAGTATTTT. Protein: CASSLRLGGKQTDTQYF.